This entry features one T cell receptor beta chain sequence. The entry originates in a study of shared clonotypes between healthy human individuals. The CDR3 length is 14 residues. Between the trimmed V and J ends, which lost 3 bases and 7 bases, there was a span of 13 bases. The germline gives CDR1 SGHAT, CDR2 FQNNGV. The donors were all Caucasian adults (living in Nashville, Tennessee). Clones were read by immunoSEQ multiplex PCR, and TCRdb kept only the in-frame ones, dropping some. The table has a few hundred thousand clones, 70% to 80% seen once; the top ten hold approximately 12%. V gene TRBV11-2 combines with J gene TRBJ2-1; D perhaps matches TRBD2 (5 bases). The receptor's source is a woman aged 40-49 years in good health. Some clones in this sample may be carry-over from other donors' samples. Sequences were obtained from PBMCs. CDR3: CASSLGSPINEQFF. The CDR3 DNA is TGTGCCAGCAGCTTGGGGAGCCCTATTAATGAGCAGTTCTTC.